The 5 T cell receptor beta chains below come from one sample, sequenced in a study of blood T cell repertoires in COVID-19. Libraries were prepared by immunoSEQ multiplex PCR; TCRdb keeps only in-frame clonotypes and omits some of them. Among some 300,000 clones listed, 80% to 90% were seen once. Sequenced: peripheral blood. The receptors stem from a woman between 70 and 85 years old with COVID-19, enrolled during active disease.

V usage is TRBV18 and J usage is TRBJ2-2, with D perhaps TRBD1 (6 bases). This CDR3 contains 14 residues. Germline loops: CDR1 KGHSH, CDR2 LQKENI. V lost 1 base and J lost 8, with 11 bases in between. Here the CDR3 reads CASSPRPGEGELFF. The CDR3 nucleotides are TGTGCCAGCTCACCACGTCCAGGGGAGGGGGAGCTGTTTTTT.

The chain combines TRBV19 with TRBJ1-3, with D unclear. The CDR3 loop spans 15 amino acids. V dropped 5 bases and J dropped 1 base, with 12 bases sitting between them. Germline V gives CDR1 LNHDA, CDR2 SQIVND (reference sequence). The CDR3 reads CASSSRHFSGNTIYF. The CDR3 DNA reads TGTGCCAGTAGTTCCCGACACTTTTCTGGAAACACCATATATTTT.

As to this clone: A junction end diverges from the germline sequence, so it may reflect a read error. The chain combines TRBV25-1 with TRBJ1-1, with a tentative D call TRBD1 (5 bases). The CDR3 has 11 residues. CDR1 MGHDK and CDR2 SYGVNS come from the germline V gene. The CDR3 region is CASSEDTEAFF. The CDR3 DNA sequence: TGTGCCAGCAGTGAGGACACAGAAGCTTTCTTT. Based on the CDR3 plus reference TRBV25-1 and TRBJ1-1, the full variable domain is EADIYQTPRYLVIGTGKKITLECSQTMGHDKMYWYQQDPGMELHLIHYSYGVNSTEKGDLSSESTVSRIRTEHFPLTLESARPSHTSQYLCASSEDTEAFFGQGTRLTVV.

J is TRBJ2-3 and V is TRBV2; a weak D match, TRBD2 (6 bases). The V gene's germline CDR1 is SNHLY and CDR2 FYNNEI. The CDR3 totals 12 residues. V gave up 4 bases and J gave up 6 bases, with 8 bases separating them. The CDR3 spells CASSGDLDTQYF. CDR3 bases: TGTGCCAGCAGTGGGGACTTGGATACGCAGTATTTT.

The V and J genes are TRBV5-1 and TRBJ1-2; D perhaps matches TRBD1 (5 bases). Per the germline V gene, CDR1 is SGHRS and CDR2 is YFSETQ. The CDR3 is 14 residues long. The germline V and J ends were trimmed by 4 bases and 4 bases, with 14 bases remaining between them. The CDR3 protein is CASSPGGTPYGYTF. The CDR3 DNA reads TGCGCCAGCAGCCCGGGGGGGACTCCCTATGGCTACACCTTC.